This TCR beta chain was captured in a study of blood T cell repertoires in COVID-19. Whole-study context: There were acute and convalescent COVID-19 samples, and they came from the United States, Italy and Spain. In each case, the material was cDNA or gDNA derived from T cells, B-cell-depleted T cells, or PBMCs.

The V gene lost 10 bases and the J gene lost 5 bases, with 11 bases spanning the gap. Germline V gene data show CDR1 as SNHLY and CDR2 as FYNNEI. The CDR3 runs to 11 residues. As originally analysed: The assay estimated nucleated cells by amplifying reference gene primers. The repertoire was sequenced with immunoSEQ multiplex PCR; TCRdb's copy has only in-frame clones and lacks some. V, J and clone size are those of that table, while D and trimming were read from the DNA. Found here are about 200,000 clones, 88% of them singletons; the top ten hold around 1.5%. Sequences were obtained from peripheral blood. The sequence came from a man between 18 and 29 years old with active or convalescent COVID-19. The chain recombines TRBV2 with TRBJ1-2, with TRBD1 as a possible D gene (6 bases). CDR3: CATKQGYGYTF. CDR3 nucleotides: TGTGCCACCAAACAGGGTTATGGCTACACCTTC.